These 16 T cell receptor beta chains share one sample of origin, sequenced in a study of molecular identifiers for immune sequencing clone quantification. One entry per CDR3 protein, called by TCRdb with MiXCR from the PCR reads. The table shows about 320,000 distinct CDR3 sequences, with around a fifth occurring only once. The material sequenced was naive CD8+ T cells from blood, with Jurkat cell RNA spiked in. This sample's subset: FACS-sorted CD8+CD4-CCR7+CD45RA+ naive T cells. The receptors were sampled from a human donor in good health. Some libraries in this study had Jurkat cell RNA spiked in.

This clonotype came up a few times. The V gene is TRBV10-3, the J gene TRBJ1-1; D is unresolved. The germline V gene has CDR1 ENHRY and CDR2 SYGVKD. The V gene lost 3 bases and the J gene lost 1 base, with 12 bases spanning the gap. The CDR3 loop spans 15 amino acids. The CDR3, as DNA: TGTGCCATCAGTGACGGAGCAGGACCGAACACTGAAGCTTTCTTT. Translation gives CAISDGAGPNTEAFF.

In its sample, this clonotype was seen once. The junction departs from the called germline gene at one end, perhaps through a read error. The chain couples TRBV7-9 to TRBJ2-5, with 7 bases lining up with TRBD1. There are 14 residues in the CDR3. The germline gives CDR1 SEHNR, CDR2 FQNEAQ (reference sequence). CDR3 sequence reads: CASSLDRSQGTQYF. In DNA, the CDR3 is TGTGCCAGCAGCTTGGACAGGAGCCAAGGGACCCAGTACTTC.

This clonotype was detected many times. The rearrangement joins TRBV5-1 to TRBJ2-5; D uncertain. The CDR3 runs to 16 residues. The V end was cut by 4 bases, the J end by 3 bases, with 19 bases between. CDR1 is SGHRS, CDR2 YFSETQ, per germline. The CDR3 DNA reads TGCGCCAGCAGCCCACCCGGTCTCCCGTACAAAGAGACCCAGTACTTC. As protein: CASSPPGLPYKETQYF.

At least ten counts were recorded for this clonotype. The rearrangement joins TRBV7-9 to TRBJ1-6; D ambiguous. The CDR3 has 14 residues. V was pared by 5 bases and J by 6 bases, with 11 bases between. Germline V gene data show CDR1 as SEHNR and CDR2 as FQNEAQ (reference sequence). As DNA, the CDR3 is TGTGCCAGCAGCCGGGTTTGGGGTAATTCACCCCTCCACTTT. Amino acid sequence: CASSRVWGNSPLHF.

About this clonotype: This clone may be a read error of a much larger clone one base away. The V call is TRBV29-1, the J call TRBJ2-5; no clear D. CDR1 is SQVTM, CDR2 ANQGSEA, per germline. The CDR3 length is 12 residues. Here the CDR3 DNA reads TGCAGCGTTGCTCCCACTCAAGGGACCCAGTACTTC. Protein sequence: CSVAPTQGTQYF.

The genes are TRBV27 and TRBJ1-5; D might be TRBD1 (5 bases). Germline V gene lookup returns CDR1 MNHEY and CDR2 SMNVEV (reference sequence). Trimming removed 11 bases at V and 8 bases at J, with 13 bases between. CDR3 length: 11 amino acids. The DNA of the CDR3 is TGTGCCGGGGATTCAGGGAAGCCCCAGCATTTT. It yields the protein CAGDSGKPQHF.

This clonotype was counted many times. The chain joins TRBV7-9 to TRBJ2-7, with a possible D match to TRBD1 (6 bases). Germline-derived CDR1 and CDR2 are SEHNR and FQNEAQ (reference sequence). Trimming pared 5 bases from V and 7 bases from J, leaving 21 bases between. CDR3 size: 15 residues. CDR3 DNA sequence: TGTGCCAGCAGCCCAACCGGGACACCAAACTGGGAGCAGTACTTC. It encodes CASSPTGTPNWEQYF.

This clonotype turned up a few times. The V and J genes are TRBV20-1 and TRBJ1-2; 7 positions agree with TRBD1. CDR1 and CDR2 from the germline V gene are DFQATT and SNEGSKA (reference sequence). The CDR3 spans 12 residues. Germline trimming cut 3 bases from V and 4 bases from J; bases unmatched to any gene: 2. In DNA form, the CDR3 reads TGCAGTGCTAGGGACAGGCCCTATGGCTACACCTTC. Translating it yields CSARDRPYGYTF.

In this sample, this clonotype turned up many times. V and J are TRBV30 and TRBJ1-1; the D is unclear. In germline, CDR1 is GTSNPN, CDR2 SVGIG (reference sequence). Trimming left V 8 bases short and J 6 bases short, with 19 bases between. This CDR3 spans 13 amino acids. The CDR3 DNA sequence: TGTGCCCAACTCTTGACATCACGCGCTGAAGCTTTCTTT. Its protein product is CAQLLTSRAEAFF. The whole variable domain, remainder taken from reference TRBV30 and TRBJ1-1, is SQTIHQWPATLVQPVGSPLSLECTVEGTSNPNLYWYRQAAGRGLQLLFYSVGIGQISSEVPQNLSASRPQDRQFILSSKKLLLSDSGFYLCAQLLTSRAEAFFGQGTRLTVV.

The chain uses TRBV10-3 and TRBJ2-3, with TRBD2 matching 11 bases. V lost 6 bases, J lost 2 bases, and 4 bases stayed unmatched. The CDR3 has 15 amino acids. Per germline, CDR1 ENHRY and CDR2 SYGVKD. The DNA of the CDR3 is TGTGCCATCAGCGGGACTAGCGGTCCCACAGATACGCAGTATTTT. This sequence encodes CAISGTSGPTDTQYF.

There are many counts of this clonotype. The chain combines TRBV6-6 with TRBJ1-1; the D is unclear. The ends were cut back, 3 bases at V and 7 bases at J, with 12 bases in the middle. This CDR3 is 13 amino acids long. CDR1 is MNHNY, CDR2 SVGAGI, per germline (reference sequence). CDR3 DNA: TGTGCCAGCAGTTATTCTGGGGTAGGTGAAGCTTTCTTT. Translation: CASSYSGVGEAFF.

The chain links TRBV20-1 to TRBJ1-1; weak D call: TRBD1 (5 bases). Between the trimmed V and J ends, which lost 6 bases and 5 bases, there was a span of 19 bases. CDR3 length: 14 residues. The germline gives CDR1 DFQATT, CDR2 SNEGSKA (reference sequence). CDR3 protein: CSASWTPMGTEAFF. DNA of the CDR3: TGCAGTGCCTCTTGGACACCGATGGGTACTGAAGCTTTCTTT.

There are many counts of this clonotype. The chain is built from TRBV20-1 and TRBJ2-7, with D perhaps matching TRBD2 (6 bases). V lost 3 bases to trimming and J lost 4 bases, with 19 bases between them. Germline CDR1 and CDR2: DFQATT and SNEGSKA (reference sequence). This CDR3 is built from 15 residues. CDR3 sequence (DNA): TGCAGTGCTAGGGACTACCAAGAAGTTGGGTACGAGCAGTACTTC. Protein sequence: CSARDYQEVGYEQYF.

About this clonotype: The germline gene is not matched at one end of the junction; a read error may be the cause. The rearrangement links TRBV20-1 to TRBJ2-7, with a possible D match to TRBD2 (5 bases). CDR3 size: 14 residues. Germline V lookup: CDR1 DFQATT, CDR2 SNEGSKA (reference sequence). CDR3 residues: CSARVARPDYAQYF. The DNA for the CDR3 is TGCAGTGCTAGAGTGGCGAGGCCCGACTACGCGCAGTACTTC.

This clonotype was recorded once. This sequence may be a read error, since a much larger clone differs from it by one base. The chain uses TRBV4-2 and TRBJ2-7; 7 bases align to TRBD1. Germline trimming cut 1 base from V and 4 bases from J; bases unmatched to any gene: 16. Germline CDR1 is LGHNA and CDR2 is YNFKEQ. The length of the CDR3 is 18 residues. CDR3 nucleotide sequence: TGTGCCAGCAGCCAAGCACCCGAGACAGGGTGGCCGACTTACGAGCAGTACTTC. Translation: CASSQAPETGWPTYEQYF.

In its sample, this clonotype was seen many times. V and J are TRBV7-9 and TRBJ1-1; D possibly corresponds to TRBD1 (5 bases). Germline V gene lookup returns CDR1 SEHNR and CDR2 FQNEAQ (reference sequence). The CDR3 extends over 13 amino acids. Trimming cost V 7 bases and J 7 bases, with 16 bases left between them. CDR3 nucleotides: TGTGCCAGCAACACCGAACACCAGGGTGAAGCTTTCTTT. Translation: CASNTEHQGEAFF.